This entry describes one T cell receptor beta chain. The CDR3 contains 16 residues. The V gene end was trimmed by 7 bases and the J gene end by 0 bases; junction bases not matched to a gene: 8. The V gene's germline CDR1 is LNHDA and CDR2 SQIVND (reference sequence). Noted time point: after neoadjuvant nivolumab, at surgical resection. This record comes from a study of neoadjuvant anti-PD-1 for oral cavity cancer. Blood libraries mostly used around 500 ng genomic DNA, six replicates each. Sequencing used immunoSEQ multiplex PCR; TCRdb keeps in-frame clones, though not all of them. This table has tens of thousands of clones, 70% to 90% appearing once.

The chain links TRBV19 to TRBJ2-2; TRBD2 aligns across 7 bases. The sequence was collected from a person between 35 and 79 years old with oral cavity squamous cell carcinoma. The material was PBMCs, obtained after nivolumab (anti-PD-1) treatment. The CDR3, as DNA: TGTGCCAGTACCCCTCCCCGGGGGGCGAACACCGGGGAGCTGTTTTTT. Protein: CASTPPRGANTGELFF. Variable domain in full (rest from reference TRBV19 and TRBJ2-2): DGGITQSPKYLFRKEGQNVTLSCEQNLNHDAMYWYRQDPGQGLRLIYYSQIVNDFQKGDIAEGYSVSREKKESFPLTVTSAQKNPTAFYLCASTPPRGANTGELFFGEGSRLTVL.